This T cell receptor (beta chain) was documented in a study of T cells of healthy individuals. V was clipped by 8 bases and J by 2 bases, with 17 bases between them. The CDR3 loop spans 14 amino acids. In germline, CDR1 is DFQATT, CDR2 SNEGSKA (reference sequence). To note about this clonotype: A much larger clone lies a single base off, so this may be a read error.

One entry per CDR3 protein, called by TCRdb with MiXCR from the 5' RACE reads. The sample lists about 57,000 distinct CDR3 sequences; 15% to 20% were seen once. The source of this sequence is a human donor in good health. The rearrangement links TRBV20-1 to TRBJ2-3; the D gene is possibly TRBD2 (6 bases). The CDR3 spells CSLGLAWVTDTQYF. For the CDR3, the DNA is TGCAGTCTAGGGCTAGCGTGGGTCACAGATACGCAGTATTTT.